Listed here are 10 T cell receptor beta chains from one sample, sequenced in a study of control samples from healthy donors and cancer patients (dated by TCRdb to 2020 to 2021). Library preparation used the immunoSEQ multiplex PCR assay. The table comes from immuneACCESS by way of TCRdb, which keeps in-frame sequences with V and J called. Part of the clones is missing from these tables; in studies checked, under half for an unresolved V gene and the rest for unknown reasons. The sample yields roughly 160,000 clones; 85% to 90% were counted once. Clones ranked in the top ten supply 4.5% to 6% of the sample. Sequenced input: blood. These receptors were obtained from a woman aged 25 to 39 in good health.

V gene TRBV6-6 combines with J gene TRBJ1-1, with a tentative D call TRBD1 (5 bases). Trimming stripped 7 bases from V and 4 bases from J, with 16 bases between. The CDR3 contains 14 residues. Germline values: CDR1 MNHNY, CDR2 SVGAGI (reference sequence). In DNA, the CDR3 is TGTGCCAGCACTCCCCCGGGCAGGGCCACTGAAGCTTTCTTT. It is translated as CASTPPGRATEAFF.

The chain recombines TRBV6-5 with TRBJ1-5, with D tentatively TRBD1 (5 bases). Trimming took off 6 bases at V and 4 bases at J, with 16 bases between the two ends. Germline lookup yields CDR1 MNHEY and CDR2 SVGAGI. This CDR3 is 15 amino acids long. The CDR3 spells CASSPDSRPNQPQHF. CDR3 DNA sequence: TGTGCCAGCAGCCCCGACAGTCGGCCGAATCAGCCCCAGCATTTT.

The chain links TRBV2 to TRBJ1-5; TRBD1 matches 7 bases. Losses at the gene ends were 3 bases for V and 7 bases for J; bases not matched to a gene: 12. This CDR3 is built from 16 residues. From germline, CDR1 is SNHLY and CDR2 FYNNEI. The CDR3 sequence: CASSDPRQGIWQPQHF. In nucleotides, the CDR3 is TGTGCCAGCAGTGATCCCAGACAGGGCATCTGGCAGCCCCAGCATTTT.

This chain links TRBV5-8 with TRBJ1-5; D is unclear. V was cut by 0 bases and J by 0 bases, with 16 bases left in between. This CDR3 contains 18 residues. The V gene's germline CDR1 is SGHTS and CDR2 YDEGEE. The CDR3 spells CASSLGSRVPVSNQPQHF. CDR3 nucleotides: TGTGCCAGCAGCTTGGGTTCTCGGGTTCCGGTTAGCAATCAGCCCCAGCATTTT.

This chain connects TRBV3-1 (or the pseudogene TRBV3-2) to TRBJ1-1; D not certain. The V end was cut by 3 bases, the J end by 11 bases, with 13 bases between. CDR1 is LGHDT and CDR2 is YNNKEL in the germline V gene (reference sequence). This CDR3 contains 12 residues. For the CDR3, the DNA is TGTGCCAGCAGCCAGATTGGGTCCATTGCTTTCTTT. Translated: CASSQIGSIAFF.

In its sample, this clone was seen many times. The gene calls are TRBV28 and TRBJ1-1, with 7 bases lining up with TRBD1. V dropped 3 bases and J dropped 7; count of bases not matched to a gene: 5. Germline-derived CDR1 and CDR2 are MDHEN and SYDVKM. The CDR3 covers 13 residues. The CDR3 region is CASSLAQGFEAFF. The CDR3 region has the DNA TGTGCCAGCAGTTTGGCACAGGGGTTTGAAGCTTTCTTT.

This clone has a handful of counts. This rearrangement joins TRBV2 to TRBJ2-3; D is unresolved. The CDR3 extends over 16 amino acids. V shed 5 bases and J shed 1 base, with 16 bases lying between them. Germline V gives CDR1 SNHLY, CDR2 FYNNEI. The CDR3 bases are TGTGCCAGCAGTCCGAAAGGCTGGGGTGGCACAGATACGCAGTATTTT. Protein sequence: CASSPKGWGGTDTQYF. Combining the CDR3 with reference TRBV2 and TRBJ2-3 gives the whole variable domain EPEVTQTPSHQVTQMGQEVILRCVPISNHLYFYWYRQILGQKVEFLVSFYNNEISEKSEIFDDQFSVERPDGSNFTLKIRSTKLEDSAMYFCASSPKGWGGTDTQYFGPGTRLTVL.

The gene calls are TRBV14 and TRBJ1-6, with D perhaps TRBD1 (6 bases). V lost 0 bases and J lost 4, with 7 bases in between. The CDR3 runs 15 residues. CDR1 and CDR2 from the germline V gene are SGHDN and FVKESK. The DNA of the CDR3 is TGTGCCAGCAGCCAAGAAGGACAGTATAATTCACCCCTCCACTTT. Its translation is CASSQEGQYNSPLHF.

The chain recombines TRBV15 with TRBJ2-3, with D perhaps TRBD2 (5 bases). This CDR3 has 14 residues. Trimming stripped 3 bases from V and 7 bases from J, with 14 bases between. The germline CDR1 and CDR2 sequences are LNHNV and YYDKDF (reference sequence). The CDR3 loop reads CATSRMPTGNTQYF. The CDR3 nucleotides read TGTGCCACCAGCAGGATGCCGACGGGAAATACGCAGTATTTT.

The V and J genes are TRBV5-1 and TRBJ1-1; D might be TRBD1 (5 bases). CDR1 is SGHRS and CDR2 is YFSETQ in the germline V gene. Between the trimmed V and J ends, which lost 1 base and 5 bases, there was a span of 15 bases. This CDR3 has 15 amino acids. The CDR3 DNA reads TGCGCCAGCAGCTTGAATGGGGGTGGAGAAACTGAAGCTTTCTTT. Translated, it gives CASSLNGGGETEAFF.